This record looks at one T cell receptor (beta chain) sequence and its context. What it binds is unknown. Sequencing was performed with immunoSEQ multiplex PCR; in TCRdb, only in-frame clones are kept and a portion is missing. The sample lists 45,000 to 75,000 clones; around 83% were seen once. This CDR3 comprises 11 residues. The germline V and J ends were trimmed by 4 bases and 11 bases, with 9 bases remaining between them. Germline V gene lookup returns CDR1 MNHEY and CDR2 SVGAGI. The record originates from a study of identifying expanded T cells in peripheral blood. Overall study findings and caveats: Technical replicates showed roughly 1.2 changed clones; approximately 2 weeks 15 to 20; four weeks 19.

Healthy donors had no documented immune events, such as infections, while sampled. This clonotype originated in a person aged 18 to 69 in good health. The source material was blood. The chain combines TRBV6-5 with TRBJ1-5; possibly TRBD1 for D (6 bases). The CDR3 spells CASSLQGTQHF. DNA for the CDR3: TGTGCCAGCAGTTTACAGGGAACCCAGCATTTT.